A selection of T cell receptor beta chains follows, all from one sample in a study of T-cell memory formation after mild COVID-19. Via MiXCR, TCRdb re-called the 5' RACE reads, giving one row per CDR3 protein. The data hold just over 150,000 distinct CDR3 sequences, with roughly 30% observed a single time. Material for sequencing was PBMCs or a T cell subset sorted from them (not recorded which). These receptors all come from an adult woman who had mild COVID-19 (a few samples of this study predate the infection). Cell type and time point are not known. The CDR3 runs from the conserved cysteine through the conserved F or W. Fields, in order: D gene, CDR3 length, J gene, clone size, V gene, CDR3 DNA, CDR3 protein. The D gene is left open where the match is weak. Only part of the rows carry a size: once, few, many, or a class if the clone is expanded.

>NA|20|TRBJ1-6|NA|TRBV6-2/TRBV6-3
TGTGCCAGCAGTTACTCCAGAAGAGAGGGATCGAACTCCTATAATTCACCCCTCCACTTT
CASSYSRREGSNSYNSPLHF
>NA|13|TRBJ2-5|few|TRBV12-3/TRBV12-4
TGTGCCAGCAGTCCCACGGTGTTTGAGACCCAGTACTTC
CASSPTVFETQYF
>NA|14|TRBJ2-5|few|TRBV7-9
TGTGCCAGCAGCTTAGTGCGAGGAAGGGGGACCCAGTACTTC
CASSLVRGRGTQYF
>NA|12|TRBJ2-1|NA|TRBV5-1
TGCGCCAGCAGCTTGAGGGGGGAGGAGCAGTTCTTC
CASSLRGEEQFF
>NA|14|TRBJ2-5|once|TRBV18
TGTGCCAGCTCACCACGGATTAGATTGGAGACCCAGTACTTC
CASSPRIRLETQYF
>TRBD2|15|TRBJ2-5|NA|TRBV5-1
TGCGCCAGCGGCTTGGCCGTTAGCGGGTTGGAGACCCAGTACTTC
CASGLAVSGLETQYF
>TRBD2|14|TRBJ2-7|NA|TRBV7-2
TGTGCCAGCACCCTGGGGGGCGGGAGGGCCAGGCAGTACTTC
CASTLGGGRARQYF
>NA|15|TRBJ2-1|medium-sized|TRBV24-1
TGTGCCACCAGTGATTTGCAAGGACCCTACAATGAGCAGTTCTTC
CATSDLQGPYNEQFF
>TRBD2|17|TRBJ2-5|NA|TRBV3-1
TGTGCCAGCAGCATAAGGACTAGCGGGAGCATACGAGAGACCCAGTACTTC
CASSIRTSGSIRETQYF
>TRBD2|15|TRBJ2-3|NA|TRBV12-5
TGTGCTAGTGGACCAGGACTAGCGGGGGGAGATACGCAGTATTTT
CASGPGLAGGDTQYF
>NA|14|TRBJ1-1|NA|TRBV5-1
TGCGCCAGCAGCTTCCTTCCCCCGAACACTGAAGCTTTCTTT
CASSFLPPNTEAFF
>NA|15|TRBJ2-3|NA|TRBV12-3/TRBV12-4
TGTGCCAGCAGTTTTTCCGGCTTTAGCACAGATACGCAGTATTTT
CASSFSGFSTDTQYF
>NA|16|TRBJ2-4|NA|TRBV28
TGTGCCAGCAGTTTATTGGTAGGAGGGCCCAAAAACATTCAGTACTTC
CASSLLVGGPKNIQYF
>NA|12|TRBJ2-7|few|TRBV24-1
TGTGCCACCAGTGTGGCCGGGGGCGAGCAGTACTTC
CATSVAGGEQYF
>TRBD2|13|TRBJ2-1|NA|TRBV7-3
TGTGCCAGCAGTGGGGGGGGAGGCTATGAGCAGTTCTTC
CASSGGGGYEQFF
>NA|17|TRBJ2-3|few|TRBV7-8
TGTGCCAGCAGCCCCCTTAGTACACTAGGTAACACAGATACGCAGTATTTT
CASSPLSTLGNTDTQYF
>NA|14|TRBJ2-7|NA|TRBV7-9
TGTGCCAGCAGCCTATACAGGGTCGAAGTGGAGCAGTACTTC
CASSLYRVEVEQYF
>TRBD2|13|TRBJ2-7|NA|TRBV7-2
TGTGCCAGCAGCTCGGGACTAGCGGGAGAGCAGTACTTC
CASSSGLAGEQYF
>NA|13|TRBJ1-1|NA|TRBV29-1
TGCAGCGTGACGACAGCTTTGAACACTGAAGCTTTCTTT
CSVTTALNTEAFF
>NA|14|TRBJ1-1|NA|TRBV5-1
TGCGCCAGCAGCCCTCGGGAGAGGTTCACTGAAGCTTTCTTT
CASSPRERFTEAFF
>NA|14|TRBJ2-7|NA|TRBV15
TGTGCCACCAGCAGGGACGTAAGCTCCTACGAGCAGTACTTC
CATSRDVSSYEQYF
>TRBD1|14|TRBJ1-2|NA|TRBV30
TGTGCCTGGAGTGTACAGGGGACAGGGCACGGCTACACCTTC
CAWSVQGTGHGYTF
>TRBD1|14|TRBJ1-1|NA|TRBV15
TGTGCCACGACCCCGGACAGGGCGAACACTGAAGCTTTCTTT
CATTPDRANTEAFF
>NA|15|TRBJ2-1|few|TRBV30
TGTGCCTGGAGTAATAGAATTGGGGTCATCAATGAGCAGTTCTTC
CAWSNRIGVINEQFF
>NA|15|TRBJ1-1|NA|TRBV7-3
TGTGCCAGCAGCTTTACCTCGGGAGGAAACACTGAAGCTTTCTTT
CASSFTSGGNTEAFF
>NA|13|TRBJ1-1|NA|TRBV7-3
TGTGCCAGCAGCCCGGGCGCGGGTACTGAAGCTTTCTTT
CASSPGAGTEAFF